This T cell receptor (beta chain) was found in a study of regulatory T cells in long-lasting Graves disease (dated by TCRdb to the early 2020s). Turning to the overall study: Antithyroid drugs had been taken for less than 3 months by newly diagnosed Graves' disease patients. A total of approximately 35 samples underwent TCR sequencing: about 13 from persistent and some 20 from newly diagnosed Graves' disease patients. Patients with persistent Graves' disease were compared with patients with newly diagnosed Graves' disease using TCR sequencing and RNA sequencing of peripheral blood. The study was registered as a clinical trial and conducted in China.

This clonotype has a count of ten or more. No antigen is known for it. The sample holds no much larger clone one base away, and base qualities are not on file. Interpreted using the paper, the time point label stands for: newly diagnosed GD, antithyroid drugs for less than 3 months. For both TCR sequencing and RNA sequencing, RNA was extracted from PBMCs in TRIzol. Graves' disease was diagnosed according to American Thyroid Association guidelines. Patients for the study were recruited at an endocrinology department in Xi'an, China. Each patient gave 8.5 to 9.5 milliliters of peripheral blood, collected in an EDTA anticoagulant tube. Ficoll Paque Plus density gradient separation was used to isolate PBMCs, and no further T cell sorting was performed. An Agilent 2100 Bioanalyzer and agarose gel were used to check RNA quality, while a NanoDrop 2000 measured RNA concentration. General findings and caveats noted by the study authors: The authors acknowledged the small sample size as a limitation that may reduce accuracy. Peripheral blood alone was examined, since thyroid tissue, which constituted the primary lesion, could not be accessed. Persistent Graves' disease patients showed lower TCR Shannon entropy and fewer highly expanded clones than newly diagnosed patients, suggesting clonal expansion. More public clonotypes were shared among persistent patients (under 3,000) than among newly diagnosed patients (roughly 960). Persistent disease showed preferential use of TRBV28, TRBJ1-2 and TRBJ2-5, whereas newly diagnosed disease favored TRBV20-1 and TRBJ2-1. Sequencing and analysis were restricted to the TCR beta chain.

The protocol used for the library was multiplex PCR. Reads for this sample came from an Illumina HiSeq 4000. TCR beta libraries were built with iRepertoire HTBI primers and Arm-PCR amplification of CDR3 regions. PCR products were gel purified before sequencing. Regarding the original processing steps: Gene usage analysis of CDR3 amino acid clonotypes used the 60 to 75 TRBV and 12 to 15 TRBJ segments found across samples. COPE and FqMerger were used to merge filtered high-quality paired reads into contigs. BLAST was used to align contigs to the IMGT TRBV, TRBD and TRBJ reference genes, and CDR3 was defined following IMGT. Any clonotype with a frequency above 0.1% was counted as a highly expanded clone. Repertoire diversity was measured by Shannon entropy, and V-J evenness by the Gini coefficient. Clonotypes shared by more than one individual were considered public. TCRdb passed the public sequencing reads through fastp at Q25 and MiXCR, retaining productive beta sequences. When rows share a CDR3 protein, they turn into one entry using the most common DNA and genes. These V and J calls are TCRdb output, not the study's own analysis. Here the sample has almost 450,000 distinct CDR3 sequences; around 17% occur a single time. Over 8.5% of the sample rests with the top ten.

CDR1 and CDR2, looked up from the germline V gene, are SNHLY and FYNNEI. The CDR3 spans 12 residues, from the cysteine through the phenylalanine. Only the CDR3 DNA is retained, 36 bases long and in frame from the first base. Deletion took 4 bases off V and 8 bases off J, with a span of 11 bases between the germline ends. The sample also formed part of further work on T cells in Graves' hyperthyroidism and ophthalmopathy. As the second study states: Stable Graves' hyperthyroidism was defined as the absence of progression to ophthalmopathy over 18 months of follow-up. Hyperthyroidism patients were newly diagnosed, had a disease duration of under 2 months, and were aged 18 to 65 years. Any patient with an uncontrolled infection, another autoimmune disease, pregnancy or lactation was excluded. Clinical symptoms, serum thyroxine and TRAb, thyroid ultrasound, and orbital computed tomography formed the basis for the diagnoses. The first round of RT-PCR for the TCR CDR3 was performed with the HTBI primer set and the Qiagen OneStep RT-PCR kit. Most expanded thyroid clonotypes (frequency above 0.001) were also detected in blood, suggesting blood repertoires may reflect thyroid immune responses. Ophthalmopathy was separated from stable hyperthyroidism by a 13 V-J signature model, with about 86% sensitivity and 81% to 83% specificity obtained in cross-validation and 80%/75% obtained in testing. During validation, the model predicted progression to ophthalmopathy a median of roughly 7.1 months ahead of onset, with around 71% sensitivity and 72% to 85% specificity. To identify distinguishing TCR V-J signatures, a discovery cohort of about a hundred patients was used, comprising roughly 45 with Graves' ophthalmopathy and 57 with stable Graves' hyperthyroidism. Prospective prediction of ophthalmopathy was tested in an independent validation cohort consisting of under 20 hyperthyroidism patients and 15 to 17 patients who later progressed to ophthalmopathy. The 95 to 100 discovery patients were divided at random into training and test sets in a 7:3 ratio. Thyroid tissue and blood T-cell repertoires from roughly six Graves' hyperthyroidism patients were also compared in the study. After blood sampling, hyperthyroidism patients were treated with methimazole at a starting dose of 30 mg daily, and ophthalmopathy patients were treated with high-dose intravenous methylprednisolone. The libraries were constructed in a second round of multiplex PCR and then size-selected and purified. Sequencing of the libraries was done on an Illumina HiSeq2000 using paired-end 100 bp reads. SOAPnuke was used to process the raw data, removing reads that contained adapters or uncalled bases, had a mean Phred below 15, or lacked an exact match to the constant primer or identifier. High-quality paired reads were merged using COPE v1.2.5, and each unique nucleotide sequence was defined as a clonotype. Clonotypes were aligned to IMGT TRBV, TRBD and TRBJ reference segments using MiTCR v1.1. Analysis was restricted to V-J combinations with a frequency above 0.0001, which covered roughly 99% of repertoires. The TCS score was defined as the ratio of F50 (clonal expansion) to E x V (chaos), calculated using BLOSUM62-based TCRdist between CDR3 peptides within each V-J. Welch's t-statistics and random forest reduced roughly 540 V-J features to 13, which were used in a naive Bayes classifier (R e1071). No statistical method was used to set the sample size in advance, and investigators knew the group allocation. The paper reports TCR Vbeta CDR3 sequencing of roughly 140 peripheral blood samples: approximately 41 ophthalmopathy, over 70 hyperthyroidism and 17 progressor patients.

Sequenced material: peripheral blood mononuclear cells (PBMCs), taken at new diagnosis, from a patient treated with antithyroid drugs. This clonotype was sampled from a woman aged 30 to 39 with Graves disease. Donor details come from another sample of the same person, matched by shared clones. The chain is encoded by TRBV2 joined to TRBJ1-2; TRBD1 could be the D gene, as 6 bases match. The CDR3 region reads CASSGGARGYTF. The nucleotide sequence reads as follows: TGTGCCAGCAGTGGGGGGGCCAGGGGCTACACCTTC.